This paragraph covers one TCR beta chain sequence. Its antigen is not known. Distinct nucleotide sequences in the sample also encode this CDR3. This record comes from a study of shared clonotypes between healthy human individuals. About the study: CD4 naive and memory got three plates each, CD8 naive two, CD8 memory one. Notes on the study in general: All-four-donor shared clonotypes had higher generation probabilities than non-shared clonotypes did.

The authors split each subset's genomic DNA evenly across several immunoSEQ plates. Profiling relied on immunoSEQ multiplex PCR, and the TCRdb table lists in-frame clones only, not all of them. The sample comprises about 1 million clones, around 74% of which are singletons, and less than 1.5% rests with the top ten. The CDR3 spans 13 residues. From germline, CDR1 is KGHSH and CDR2 LQKENI. J was trimmed by 5 bases and V by 5 bases; bases with no gene match: 5. Each sample came from a Caucasian adult donor living in Nashville, Tennessee. The chain employs TRBV18 and TRBJ1-2, with 7 bases identical to TRBD1. Source material: memory CD4+ T cells sorted from blood. The sample's subset: CD45RA-negative fraction. The sequence came from a man in his late teens or twenties in good health. This chain's CDR3 is CASSSGTDYGYTF. In DNA form, the CDR3 reads TGTGCCAGCTCATCCGGGACAGATTATGGCTACACCTTC.